This T cell receptor (beta chain) is from a study of cytomegalovirus exposure and HLA in healthy donors. The PCR was carried out with 60 Vbeta primers and 13 Jbeta primers. In the original analysis: Among the unique TCR beta chains that a later analysis counted, 70 million to 85 million in all, 9.5 million to 12 million were shared. Only in-frame clones appear in the TCRdb table, and some are missing; sequencing was by immunoSEQ multiplex PCR. V, J and clone size are taken as reported in that table, and D and trimming were inferred from the DNA itself. Among roughly 190,000 clones, 70% to 80% were seen once, and the ten largest hold 2% to 2.5%. Deletions cut 5 bases from V and 4 bases from J, with 12 bases between. The CDR3 runs to 15 residues. Germline CDR1 reads LNHDA; CDR2 reads SQIVND (reference sequence).

The specimen was PBMCs. The chain employs TRBV19 and TRBJ2-6; D possibly corresponds to TRBD1 (6 bases). The receptor's source is a woman in her twenties or thirties in good health and CMV-seropositive. In DNA, the CDR3 is TGTGCCAGTAGTGGGCGACAGGCGGGGGCCAACGTCCTGACTTTC. Its translation is CASSGRQAGANVLTF. Based on the CDR3 plus reference TRBV19 and TRBJ2-6, the full variable domain is DGGITQSPKYLFRKEGQNVTLSCEQNLNHDAMYWYRQDPGQGLRLIYYSQIVNDFQKGDIAEGYSVSREKKESFPLTVTSAQKNPTAFYLCASSGRQAGANVLTFGAGSRLTVL.